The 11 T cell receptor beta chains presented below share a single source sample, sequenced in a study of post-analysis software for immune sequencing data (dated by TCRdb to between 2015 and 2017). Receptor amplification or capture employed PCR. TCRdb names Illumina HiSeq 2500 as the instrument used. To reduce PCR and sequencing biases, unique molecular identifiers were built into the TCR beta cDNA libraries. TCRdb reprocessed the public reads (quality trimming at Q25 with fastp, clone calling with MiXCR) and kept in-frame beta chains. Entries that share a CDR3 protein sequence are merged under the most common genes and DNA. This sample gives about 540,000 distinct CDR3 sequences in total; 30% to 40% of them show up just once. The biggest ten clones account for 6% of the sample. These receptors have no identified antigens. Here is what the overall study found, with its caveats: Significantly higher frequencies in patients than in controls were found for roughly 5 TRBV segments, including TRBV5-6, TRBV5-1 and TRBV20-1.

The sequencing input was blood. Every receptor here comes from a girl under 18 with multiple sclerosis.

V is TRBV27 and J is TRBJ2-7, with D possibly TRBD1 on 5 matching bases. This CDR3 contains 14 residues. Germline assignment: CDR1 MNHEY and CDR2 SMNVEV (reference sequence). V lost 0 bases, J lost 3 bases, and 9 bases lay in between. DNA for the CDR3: TGTGCCAGCAGTTTATCCCCAGGGCTCTACGAGCAGTACTTC. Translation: CASSLSPGLYEQYF.

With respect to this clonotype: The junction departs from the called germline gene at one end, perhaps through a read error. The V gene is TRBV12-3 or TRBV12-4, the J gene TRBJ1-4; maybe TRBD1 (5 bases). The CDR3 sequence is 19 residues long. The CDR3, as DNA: TGTGCCAGCAGTTTAAGGGCCCCCCGACAGAGTGCAACTAATGAAAAACGGTTTTTT. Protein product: CASSLRAPRQSATNEKRFF.

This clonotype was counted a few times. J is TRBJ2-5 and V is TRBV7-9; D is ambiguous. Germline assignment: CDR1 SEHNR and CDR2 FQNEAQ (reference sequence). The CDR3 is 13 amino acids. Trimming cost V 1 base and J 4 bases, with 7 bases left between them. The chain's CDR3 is CASSLEWGETQYF. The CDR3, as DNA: TGTGCCAGCAGCTTAGAGTGGGGAGAGACCCAGTACTTC.

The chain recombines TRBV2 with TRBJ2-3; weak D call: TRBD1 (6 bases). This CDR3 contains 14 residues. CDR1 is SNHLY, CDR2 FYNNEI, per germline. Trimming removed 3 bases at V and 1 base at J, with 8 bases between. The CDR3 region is CASSDRGRTDTQYF. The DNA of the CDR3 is TGTGCCAGCAGTGACAGGGGTCGCACAGATACGCAGTATTTT.

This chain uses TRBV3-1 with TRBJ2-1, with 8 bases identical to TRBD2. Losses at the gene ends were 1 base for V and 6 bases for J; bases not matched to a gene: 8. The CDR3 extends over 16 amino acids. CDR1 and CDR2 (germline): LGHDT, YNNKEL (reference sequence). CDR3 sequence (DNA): TGTGCCAGCAGCCAAGGGGGACTAGGCGTTCGCAATGAGCAGTTCTTC. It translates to CASSQGGLGVRNEQFF.

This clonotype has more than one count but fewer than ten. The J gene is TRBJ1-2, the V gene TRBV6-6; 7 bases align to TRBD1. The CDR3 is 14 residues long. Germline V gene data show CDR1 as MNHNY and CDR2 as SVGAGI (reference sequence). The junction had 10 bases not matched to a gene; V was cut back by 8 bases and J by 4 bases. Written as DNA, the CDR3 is TGTGCCAGCCAGCATTGGAGGGACAGCTATGGCTACACCTTC. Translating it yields CASQHWRDSYGYTF.

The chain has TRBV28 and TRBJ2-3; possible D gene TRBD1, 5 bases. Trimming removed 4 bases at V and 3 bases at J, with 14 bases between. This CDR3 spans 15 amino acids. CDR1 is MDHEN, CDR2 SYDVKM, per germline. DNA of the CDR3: TGTGCCAGCAGTTACATGGGCAGGGAAACAGATACGCAGTATTTT. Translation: CASSYMGRETDTQYF.

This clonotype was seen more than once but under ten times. The CDR3: CSVGQGGLTEAFF. DNA of the CDR3: TGCAGCGTAGGACAGGGGGGACTCACTGAAGCTTTCTTT. V is TRBV29-1 and J is TRBJ1-1, with 10 nucleotides matching TRBD1. Per germline, CDR1 SQVTM and CDR2 ANQGSEA. V lost 6 bases and J lost 4; bases outside the gene matches: 5. There are 13 residues in the CDR3. Together with reference TRBV29-1 and TRBJ1-1, the CDR3 gives the full variable domain: SAVISQKPSRDICQRGTSLTIQCQVDSQVTMMFWYRQQPGQSLTLIATANQGSEATYESGFVIDKFPISRPNLTFSTLTVSNMSPEDSSIYLCSVGQGGLTEAFFGQGTRLTVV.

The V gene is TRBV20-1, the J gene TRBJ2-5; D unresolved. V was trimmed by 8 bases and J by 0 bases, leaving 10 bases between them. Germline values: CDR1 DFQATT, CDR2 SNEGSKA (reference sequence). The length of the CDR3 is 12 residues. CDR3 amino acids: CSLDPYQETQYF. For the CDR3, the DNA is TGCAGTCTAGACCCGTACCAAGAGACCCAGTACTTC.

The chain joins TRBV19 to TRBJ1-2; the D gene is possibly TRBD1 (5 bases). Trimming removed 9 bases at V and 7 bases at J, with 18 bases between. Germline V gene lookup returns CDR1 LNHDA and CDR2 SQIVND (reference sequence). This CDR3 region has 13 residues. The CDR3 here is CASLNRDSFGYTF. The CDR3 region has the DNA TGTGCCAGCCTAAACCGGGACTCCTTTGGCTACACCTTC.

The CDR3 DNA sequence: TGTGCCATCAGTGACCAGGACAGGGGACCTTCCTACGAGCAGTACTTC. Translation: CAISDQDRGPSYEQYF. The chain couples TRBV10-3 to TRBJ2-7; 9 bases align to TRBD1. CDR1 is ENHRY and CDR2 is SYGVKD in the germline V gene. With V trimmed by 3 bases and J by 1 base, 7 bases remained unmatched. The CDR3 length is 16 residues.